Reported below is one T cell receptor beta chain. Its cognate antigen is unknown. Sequencing was done on patients that had shown CD8+CD57+ cell expansion by flow cytometry. As a group, the patients uniformly had severe acquired aplastic anemia. This sample is part of a study of CD8+CD57+ T cells in acquired aplastic anemia. Study information: Roughly 3.2 ug was the average amount of DNA from sorted CD4+ and CD8+ cells. Study-level points and caveats: Found in both controls and patients were around 29 CD8+ CDR3 sequences. Patient and control CD8+ Simpson's diversity was not significantly different.

V lost 0 bases and J 0 bases, leaving 4 bases between the germline ends. Looked up from germline, CDR1 is SGHNT and CDR2 is YYREEE (reference sequence). There are 14 residues in the CDR3. Both TCR beta VDJ combination and CDR3 sequence profiling were carried out. Genomic DNA was the template for this profiling. TCRdb reprocessed the reads via MiXCR and lists one record per CDR3 protein. The table lists 150,000 to 200,000 distinct CDR3 sequences, roughly 50% of them singletons. This chain links TRBV5-4 with TRBJ2-4; D not resolved. The receptor was derived from a human donor with aplastic anemia. The sample taken for sequencing was sorted CD4+, CD8+, or CD8+CD57+ T cells (not recorded which) from PBMCs. CDR3 coding DNA: TGTGCCAGCAGCTTGGACAGAGCCAAAAACATTCAGTACTTC. Translated: CASSLDRAKNIQYF.